This T cell receptor beta chain was captured by sequencing in a study of blood T cell repertoires in COVID-19. At the level of the study: T cells, B-cell-depleted T cells, or PBMCs supplied cDNA or gDNA.

In the original workflow: Reference gene primer amplification in the assay estimated nucleated cell counts. TCRdb's copy holds only in-frame clones and misses some; the assay was immunoSEQ multiplex PCR. V and J calls and clone size are given by that table; D and trimming were obtained from the DNA. The sample includes some 150,000 clones, less than 90% of them seen just once. All enrollees were about 18 to 100 years old and from about two dozen US areas. Researchers sorted participants into cohorts using their self-reported clinical history. With 0 bases clipped from V and 6 bases from J, the junction kept 11 bases outside the gene matches. The CDR3 contains 18 residues. Germline CDR1 is SGHNT and CDR2 is YENEEA.

The V gene is TRBV11-3, the J gene TRBJ2-2; 9 bases fit TRBD1. This sequence originates from a human donor with acute COVID-19. The donor label of this sample is uncertain. Sequencing was carried out using PBMCs or T cells enriched from blood (not recorded which). Here the CDR3 reads CASSLDQWGQGEPGELFF. For the CDR3, the DNA is TGTGCCAGCAGCTTAGATCAGTGGGGACAGGGTGAGCCCGGGGAGCTGTTTTTT.